The 6 T cell receptor beta chains below come from one sample, sequenced in a study of monozygotic twins with inflammatory bowel disease. TCRdb re-called the 5' RACE reads and gives one entry per CDR3 protein, without DNA. This sample carries approximately 110,000 distinct CDR3 sequences, with 12% going to the ten biggest clones. The sequencing sample was made of blood. These receptors came from a human donor with ulcerative colitis or Crohn's disease, or a healthy co-twin of an affected twin (not recorded which).

The gene calls are TRBV7-2 and TRBJ1-1. Germline CDR1 reads SGHTA; CDR2 reads FQGNSA. The CDR3 sequence is 15 residues long. The CDR3 sequence: CASSLGFGANTEAFF.

CDR3 sequence reads: CASSLAARYNEQFF. The rearrangement joins TRBV7-2 to TRBJ2-1. Germline loops: CDR1 SGHTA, CDR2 FQGNSA. The CDR3 is 14 residues long.

This chain links TRBV12-3 or TRBV12-4 with TRBJ1-2; the D call from TCRdb, TRBD1, cannot be confirmed without DNA. CDR3 length: 15 amino acids. CDR3: CASTWDRGRSDGYTF.

The rearrangement links TRBV20-1 to TRBJ1-2; without DNA, the TCRdb call of TRBD1 cannot be checked. Germline CDR1 reads DFQATT; CDR2 reads SNEGSKA (reference sequence). The length of the CDR3 is 14 residues. The CDR3 here is CSARAQGIIHGYTF.

V usage is TRBV4-2 and J usage is TRBJ2-5. Germline V gene lookup returns CDR1 LGHNA and CDR2 YNFKEQ. The CDR3 is made up of 18 amino acids. This chain's CDR3 is CASSQEKKDGSYQETQYF.

The chain couples TRBV5-6 to TRBJ1-5; the TRBD1 assignment by TCRdb is unverifiable without DNA. Looked up from germline, CDR1 is SGHDT and CDR2 is YYEEEE. The CDR3 spans 15 residues. The CDR3 spells CASSPRSGGNQPQHF.